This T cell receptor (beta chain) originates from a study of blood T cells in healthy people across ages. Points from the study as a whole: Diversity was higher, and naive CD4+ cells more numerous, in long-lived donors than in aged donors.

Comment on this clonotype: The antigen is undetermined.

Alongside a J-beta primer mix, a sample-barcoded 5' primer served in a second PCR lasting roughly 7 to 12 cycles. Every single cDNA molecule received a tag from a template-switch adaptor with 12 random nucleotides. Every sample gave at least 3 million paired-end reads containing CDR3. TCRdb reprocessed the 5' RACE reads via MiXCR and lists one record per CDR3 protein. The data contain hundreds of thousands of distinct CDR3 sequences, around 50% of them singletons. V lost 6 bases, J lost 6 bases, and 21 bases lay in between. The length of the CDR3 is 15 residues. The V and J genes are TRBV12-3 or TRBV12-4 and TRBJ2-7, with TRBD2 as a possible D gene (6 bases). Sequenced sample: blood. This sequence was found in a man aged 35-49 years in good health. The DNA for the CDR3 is TGTGCCAGCAGCTGGGGGACTCCCGTCCGCCTCGAGCAGTACTTC. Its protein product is CASSWGTPVRLEQYF.